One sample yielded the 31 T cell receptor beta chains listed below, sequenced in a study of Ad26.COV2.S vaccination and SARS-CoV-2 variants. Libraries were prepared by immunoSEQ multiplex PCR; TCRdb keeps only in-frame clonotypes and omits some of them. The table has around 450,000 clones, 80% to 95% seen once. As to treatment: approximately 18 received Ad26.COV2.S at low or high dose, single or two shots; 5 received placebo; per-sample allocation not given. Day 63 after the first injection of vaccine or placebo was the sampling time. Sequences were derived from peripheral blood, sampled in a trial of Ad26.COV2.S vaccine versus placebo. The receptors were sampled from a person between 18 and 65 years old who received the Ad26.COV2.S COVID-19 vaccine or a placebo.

The CDR3 sequence is CASRRGLAPTDTQYF. CDR3 DNA sequence: TGTGCCAGCAGGCGGGGGTTGGCCCCCACAGATACGCAGTATTTT. The gene calls are TRBV2 and TRBJ2-3; 7 bases agree with TRBD2. The CDR3 loop spans 15 amino acids. Germline V gives CDR1 SNHLY, CDR2 FYNNEI. With 6 bases clipped from V and 2 bases from J, the junction kept 8 bases outside the gene matches.

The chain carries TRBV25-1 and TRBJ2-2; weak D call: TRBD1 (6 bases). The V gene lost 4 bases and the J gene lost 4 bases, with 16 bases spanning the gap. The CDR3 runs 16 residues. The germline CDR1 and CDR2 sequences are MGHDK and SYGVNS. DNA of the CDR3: TGTGCCAGCAGTGGGGGCAGACAGGACCCCACCGGGGAGCTGTTTTTT. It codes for CASSGGRQDPTGELFF.

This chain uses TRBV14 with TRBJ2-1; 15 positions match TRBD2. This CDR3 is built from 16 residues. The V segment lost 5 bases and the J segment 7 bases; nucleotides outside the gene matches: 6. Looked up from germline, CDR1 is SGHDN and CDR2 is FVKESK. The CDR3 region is CASSSRTSGRGNEQFF. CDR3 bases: TGTGCCAGCAGCTCCAGGACTAGCGGGAGGGGGAATGAGCAGTTCTTC. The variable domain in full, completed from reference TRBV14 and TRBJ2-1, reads EAGVTQFPSHSVIEKGQTVTLRCDPISGHDNLYWYRRVMGKEIKFLLHFVKESKQDESGMPNNRFLAERTGGTYSTLKVQPAELEDSGVYFCASSSRTSGRGNEQFFGPGTRLTVL.

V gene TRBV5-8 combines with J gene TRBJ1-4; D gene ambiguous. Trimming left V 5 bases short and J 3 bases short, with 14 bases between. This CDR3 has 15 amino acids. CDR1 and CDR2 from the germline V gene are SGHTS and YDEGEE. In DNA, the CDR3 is TGTGCCAGCAGTTTGATAGGGCGAGCTAATGAAAAACTGTTTTTT. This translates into CASSLIGRANEKLFF.

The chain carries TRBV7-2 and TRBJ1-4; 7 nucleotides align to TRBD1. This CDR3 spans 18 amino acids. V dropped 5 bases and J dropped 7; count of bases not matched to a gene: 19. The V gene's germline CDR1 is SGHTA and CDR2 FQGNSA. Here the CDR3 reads CASSPGAGLTGTGEKLFF. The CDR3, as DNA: TGTGCCAGCAGCCCAGGGGCGGGACTGACAGGGACGGGTGAAAAACTGTTTTTT.

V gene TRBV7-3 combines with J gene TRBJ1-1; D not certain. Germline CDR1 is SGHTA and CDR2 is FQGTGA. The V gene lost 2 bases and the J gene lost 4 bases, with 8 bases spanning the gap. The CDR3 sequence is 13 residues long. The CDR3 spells CASSLDEGTEAFF. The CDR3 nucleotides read TGTGCCAGCAGCTTAGACGAGGGCACTGAAGCTTTCTTT.

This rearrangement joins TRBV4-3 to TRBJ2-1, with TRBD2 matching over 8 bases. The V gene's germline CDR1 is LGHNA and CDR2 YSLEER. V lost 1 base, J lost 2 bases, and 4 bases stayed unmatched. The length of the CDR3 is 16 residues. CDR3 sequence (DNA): TGCGCCAGCAGCCAAGGGGTTAGCGGGGCCTACAATGAGCAGTTCTTC. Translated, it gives CASSQGVSGAYNEQFF.

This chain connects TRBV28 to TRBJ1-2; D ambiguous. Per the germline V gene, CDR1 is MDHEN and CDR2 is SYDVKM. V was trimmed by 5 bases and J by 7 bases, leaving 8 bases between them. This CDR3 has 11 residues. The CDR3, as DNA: TGTGCCAGCAGTCCCCAGGCTGGCTACACCTTC. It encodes CASSPQAGYTF.

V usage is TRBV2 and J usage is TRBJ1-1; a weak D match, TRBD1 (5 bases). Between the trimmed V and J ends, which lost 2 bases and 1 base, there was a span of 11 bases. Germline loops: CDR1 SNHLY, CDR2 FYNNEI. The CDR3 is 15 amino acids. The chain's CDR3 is CASSEQGMGNTEAFF. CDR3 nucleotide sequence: TGTGCCAGCAGTGAACAGGGAATGGGGAACACTGAAGCTTTCTTT.

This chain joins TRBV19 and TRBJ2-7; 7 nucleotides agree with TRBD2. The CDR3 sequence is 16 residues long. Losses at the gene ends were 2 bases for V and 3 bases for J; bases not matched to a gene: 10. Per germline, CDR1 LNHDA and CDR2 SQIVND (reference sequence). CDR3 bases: TGTGCCAGTAGTATAACCCCGGGGACTACGAGCTACGAGCAGTACTTC. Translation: CASSITPGTTSYEQYF.

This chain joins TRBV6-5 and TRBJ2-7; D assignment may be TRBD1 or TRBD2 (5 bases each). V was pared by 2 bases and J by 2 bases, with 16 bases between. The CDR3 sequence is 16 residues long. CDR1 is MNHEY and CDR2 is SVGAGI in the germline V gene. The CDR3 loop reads CASSYRPEGQPYEQYF. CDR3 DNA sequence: TGTGCCAGCAGTTACCGGCCCGAGGGGCAACCCTACGAGCAGTACTTC.

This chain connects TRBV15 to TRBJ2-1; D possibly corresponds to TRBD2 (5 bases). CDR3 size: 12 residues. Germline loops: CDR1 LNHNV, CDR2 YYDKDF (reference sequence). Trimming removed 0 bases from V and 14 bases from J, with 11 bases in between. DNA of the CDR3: TGTGCCACCAGCAGAGATAGGAGGCGGAAGTTCTTC. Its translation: CATSRDRRRKFF.

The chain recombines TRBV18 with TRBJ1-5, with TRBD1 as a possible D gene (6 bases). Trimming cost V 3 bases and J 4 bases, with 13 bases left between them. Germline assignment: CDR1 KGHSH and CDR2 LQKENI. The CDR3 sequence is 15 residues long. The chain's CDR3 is CASSPPSGQNQPQHF. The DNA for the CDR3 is TGTGCCAGCTCACCGCCGTCTGGACAGAATCAGCCCCAGCATTTT.

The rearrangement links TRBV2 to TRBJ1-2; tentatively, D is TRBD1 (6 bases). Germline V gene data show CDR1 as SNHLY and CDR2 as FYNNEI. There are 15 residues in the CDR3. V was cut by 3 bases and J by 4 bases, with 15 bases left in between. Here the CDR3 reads CASSENGGRSYGYTF. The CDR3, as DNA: TGTGCCAGCAGTGAGAATGGGGGGCGTTCCTATGGCTACACCTTC.

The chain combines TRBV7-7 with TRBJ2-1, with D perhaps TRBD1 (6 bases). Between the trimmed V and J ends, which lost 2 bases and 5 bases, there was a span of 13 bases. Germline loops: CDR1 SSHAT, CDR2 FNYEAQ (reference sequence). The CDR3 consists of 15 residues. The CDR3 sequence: CASSLLQGMDNEQFF. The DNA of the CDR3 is TGTGCCAGCAGCTTACTACAGGGTATGGACAATGAGCAGTTCTTC.

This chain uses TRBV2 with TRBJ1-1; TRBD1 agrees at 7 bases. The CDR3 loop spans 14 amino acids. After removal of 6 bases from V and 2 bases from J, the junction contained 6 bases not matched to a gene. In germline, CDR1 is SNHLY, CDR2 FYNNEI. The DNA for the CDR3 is TGTGCCAGCAGACCCGGGACAGAAAACACTGAAGCTTTCTTT. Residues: CASRPGTENTEAFF.

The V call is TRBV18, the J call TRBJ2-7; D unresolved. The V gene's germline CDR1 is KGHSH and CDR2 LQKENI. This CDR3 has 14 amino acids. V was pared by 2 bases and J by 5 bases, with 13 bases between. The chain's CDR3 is CASSPVGRAHEQYF. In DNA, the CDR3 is TGTGCCAGCTCACCAGTAGGTCGGGCCCACGAGCAGTACTTC. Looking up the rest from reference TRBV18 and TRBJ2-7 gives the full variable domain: NAGVMQNPRHLVRRRGQEARLRCSPMKGHSHVYWYRQLPEEGLKFMVYLQKENIIDESGMPKERFSAEFPKEGPSILRIQQVVRGDSAAYFCASSPVGRAHEQYFGPGTRLTVT.

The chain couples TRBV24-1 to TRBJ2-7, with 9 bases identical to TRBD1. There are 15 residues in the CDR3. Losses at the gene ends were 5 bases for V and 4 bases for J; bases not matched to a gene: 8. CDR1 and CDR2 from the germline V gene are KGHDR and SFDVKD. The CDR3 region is CATSGWTGVVYEQYF. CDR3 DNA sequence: TGTGCCACCAGTGGATGGACAGGGGTGGTTTACGAGCAGTACTTC.

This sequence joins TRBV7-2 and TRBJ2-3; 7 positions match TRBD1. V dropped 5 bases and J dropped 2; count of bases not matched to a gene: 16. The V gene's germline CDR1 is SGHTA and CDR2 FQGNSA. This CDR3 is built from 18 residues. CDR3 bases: TGTGCCAGCAGCAACCGGGACAGCGCCCATCCATACACAGATACGCAGTATTTT. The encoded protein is CASSNRDSAHPYTDTQYF.

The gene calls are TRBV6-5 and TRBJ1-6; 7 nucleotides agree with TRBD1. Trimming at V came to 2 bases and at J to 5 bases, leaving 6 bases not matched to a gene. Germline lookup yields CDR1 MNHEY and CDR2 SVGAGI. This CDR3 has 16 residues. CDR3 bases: TGTGCCAGCAGTTACACCGGGACAGCTCATAATTCACCCCTCCACTTT. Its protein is CASSYTGTAHNSPLHF.

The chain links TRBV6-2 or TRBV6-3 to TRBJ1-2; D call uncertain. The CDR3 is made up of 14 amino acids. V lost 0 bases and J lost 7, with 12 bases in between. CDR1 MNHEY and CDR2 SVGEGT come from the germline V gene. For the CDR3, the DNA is TGTGCCAGCAGTTACTCGGGCTTTGTTCGTGGCTACACCTTC. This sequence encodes CASSYSGFVRGYTF.

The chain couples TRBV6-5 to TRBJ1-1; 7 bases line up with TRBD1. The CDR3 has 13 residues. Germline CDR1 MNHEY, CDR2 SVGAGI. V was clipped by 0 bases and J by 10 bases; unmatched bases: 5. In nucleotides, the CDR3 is TGTGCCAGCAGTTACTCTACAGGGGCGGCAGCTTTCTTT. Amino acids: CASSYSTGAAAFF.

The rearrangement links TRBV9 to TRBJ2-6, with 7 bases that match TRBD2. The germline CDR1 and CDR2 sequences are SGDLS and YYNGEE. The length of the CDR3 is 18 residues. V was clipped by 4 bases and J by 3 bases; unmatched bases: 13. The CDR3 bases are TGTGCCAGCAGCCCGAGCCCGGGACTACGGTTTGGGGCCAACGTCCTGACTTTC. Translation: CASSPSPGLRFGANVLTF. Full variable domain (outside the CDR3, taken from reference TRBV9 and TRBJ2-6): DSGVTQTPKHLITATGQRVTLRCSPRSGDLSVYWYQQSLDQGLQFLIQYYNGEERAKGNILERFSAQQFPDLHSELNLSSLELGDSALYFCASSPSPGLRFGANVLTFGAGSRLTVL.

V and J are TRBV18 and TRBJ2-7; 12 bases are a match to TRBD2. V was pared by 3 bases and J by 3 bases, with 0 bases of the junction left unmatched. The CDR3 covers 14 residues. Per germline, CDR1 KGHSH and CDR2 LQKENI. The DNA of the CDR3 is TGTGCCAGCTCACCGACTAGCGGGGGCTACGAGCAGTACTTC. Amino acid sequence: CASSPTSGGYEQYF.

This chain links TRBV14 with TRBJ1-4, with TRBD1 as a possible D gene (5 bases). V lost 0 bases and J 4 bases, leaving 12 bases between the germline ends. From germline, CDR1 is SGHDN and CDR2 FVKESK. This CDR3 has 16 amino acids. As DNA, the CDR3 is TGTGCCAGCAGCCAAGACAGAGGGGCGTTTAATGAAAAACTGTTTTTT. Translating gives CASSQDRGAFNEKLFF.

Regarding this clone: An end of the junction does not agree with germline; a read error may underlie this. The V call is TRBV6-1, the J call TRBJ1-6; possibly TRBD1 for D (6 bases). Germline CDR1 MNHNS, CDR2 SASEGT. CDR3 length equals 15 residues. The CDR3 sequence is CASSEGGSYNSPLHF. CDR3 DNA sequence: TGTGCCAGCAGCGAAGGGGGGTCCTATAATTCACCCCTCCACTTT.

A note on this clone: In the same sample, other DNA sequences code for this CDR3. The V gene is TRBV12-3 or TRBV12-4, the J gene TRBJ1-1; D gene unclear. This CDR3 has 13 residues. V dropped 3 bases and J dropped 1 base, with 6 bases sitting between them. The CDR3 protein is CASSFGGNTEAFF. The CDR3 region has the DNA TGTGCCAGCAGTTTCGGTGGGAACACTGAAGCTTTCTTT.

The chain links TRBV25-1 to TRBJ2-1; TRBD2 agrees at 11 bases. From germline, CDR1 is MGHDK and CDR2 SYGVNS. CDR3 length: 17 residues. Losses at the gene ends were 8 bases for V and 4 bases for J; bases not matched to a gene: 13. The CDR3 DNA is TGTGCCAGCGCAACCCAACCTTCTAGCGGGAGGTACAATGAGCAGTTCTTC. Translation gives CASATQPSSGRYNEQFF.

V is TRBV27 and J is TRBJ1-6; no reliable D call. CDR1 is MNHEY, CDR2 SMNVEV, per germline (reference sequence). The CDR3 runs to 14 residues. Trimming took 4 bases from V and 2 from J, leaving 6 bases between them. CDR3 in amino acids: CASSSGTYNSPLHF. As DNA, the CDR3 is TGTGCCAGCAGTTCGGGAACCTATAATTCACCCCTCCACTTT.

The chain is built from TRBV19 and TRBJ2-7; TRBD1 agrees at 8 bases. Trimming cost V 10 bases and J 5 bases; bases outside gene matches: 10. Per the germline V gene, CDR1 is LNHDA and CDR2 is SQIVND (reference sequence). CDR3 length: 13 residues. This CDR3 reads CATTQGALNEQYF. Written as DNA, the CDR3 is TGTGCCACAACCCAGGGGGCGCTCAACGAGCAGTACTTC.

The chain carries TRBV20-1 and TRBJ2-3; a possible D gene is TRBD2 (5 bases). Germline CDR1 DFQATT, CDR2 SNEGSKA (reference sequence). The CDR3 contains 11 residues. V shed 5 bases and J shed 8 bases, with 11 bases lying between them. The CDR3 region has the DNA TGCAGTGCTGATTCGAGGGTTACGCAGTATTTT. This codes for CSADSRVTQYF.